A single TCR beta chain is shown here with its context. The sample comes from a study of blood T cell repertoires in COVID-19. Overall study: Samples taken during acute and convalescent COVID-19 were collected in the United States, Italy and Spain. T cells, B-cell-depleted T cells, or PBMCs provided the cDNA or gDNA that served as material.

Original data processing: Scientists estimated how many nucleated cells there were by amplifying reference gene primers. Generated by immunoSEQ multiplex PCR, the TCRdb table keeps only in-frame clones and is missing some. D and trimming were read from the DNA, whereas the V and J calls and clone size are those reported in that table. The sample has some 38,000 clones; roughly 80% are singletons. V dropped 7 bases and J dropped 3 bases, with 13 bases sitting between them. The CDR3 length is 13 residues. Germline values: CDR1 SQVTM, CDR2 ANQGSEA. The receptor was isolated from a man aged 60 to 75 in a cohort sampled during active COVID-19. The chain recombines TRBV29-1 with TRBJ1-5; D is uncertain. Source material: peripheral blood. The CDR3 DNA sequence: TGCAGCGCCAGAAGCGGTTTCAATCAGCCCCAGCATTTT. This gives the protein CSARSGFNQPQHF.